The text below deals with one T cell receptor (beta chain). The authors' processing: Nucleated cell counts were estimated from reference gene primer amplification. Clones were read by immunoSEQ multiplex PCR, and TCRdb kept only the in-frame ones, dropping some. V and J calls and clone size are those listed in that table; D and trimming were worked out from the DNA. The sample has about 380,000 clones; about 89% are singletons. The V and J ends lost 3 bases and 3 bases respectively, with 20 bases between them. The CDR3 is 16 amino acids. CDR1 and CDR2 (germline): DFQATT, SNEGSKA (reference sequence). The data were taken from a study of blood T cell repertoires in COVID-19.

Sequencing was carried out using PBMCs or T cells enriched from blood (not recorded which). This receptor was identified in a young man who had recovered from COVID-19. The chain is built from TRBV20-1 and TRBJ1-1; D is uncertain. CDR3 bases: TGCAGTGCTAGTCAAAGACCTCGGAGTCACTACACTGAAGCTTTCTTT. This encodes CSASQRPRSHYTEAFF.